This passage covers 23 T cell receptor beta chains from one sample sequenced in a study of shared clonotypes between healthy human individuals. Naive CD8 isolation took CD45RO-negative cells positively selected for CCR7 and excluded terminally differentiated effector memory CD45RA+ cells. Clones were read by immunoSEQ multiplex PCR, and TCRdb kept only the in-frame ones, dropping some. The sample contains roughly 2,000,000 clones, approximately 95% of which appear only once. Sequencing was carried out using naive CD8+ T cells sorted from blood. These receptors all come from a man aged 18 to 29 in good health.

This chain links TRBV28 with TRBJ2-2; D may be TRBD2 (5 bases). Germline V CDR1 and CDR2: MDHEN, SYDVKM. V was trimmed by 4 bases and J by 2 bases, leaving 17 bases between them. The CDR3 has 17 amino acids. As DNA, the CDR3 is TGTGCCAGCAGTTCCCCCGGTGAGGGTCCAAACACCGGGGAGCTGTTTTTT. It codes for CASSSPGEGPNTGELFF.

The V call is TRBV27, the J call TRBJ2-7; 7 positions agree with TRBD1. This CDR3 region has 13 residues. With V trimmed by 5 bases and J by 6 bases, 7 bases remained unmatched. CDR1 and CDR2 (germline): MNHEY, SMNVEV (reference sequence). CDR3 DNA sequence: TGTGCCAGCAGTCAGTTACAGGGGACCGAGCAGTACTTC. It translates to CASSQLQGTEQYF.

This clone appeared a single time. This sequence joins TRBV6-1 and TRBJ2-3; D ambiguous. This CDR3 is 16 amino acids long. In germline, CDR1 is MNHNS, CDR2 SASEGT. Trimming cost V 4 bases and J 0 bases, with 14 bases left between them. The CDR3, as DNA: TGTGCCAGCAGTGTCATGGACCAAACTAGCACAGATACGCAGTATTTT. Amino acids: CASSVMDQTSTDTQYF.

The gene calls are TRBV11-2 and TRBJ2-5, with D possibly being TRBD1 (6 bases). The length of the CDR3 is 16 residues. The germline CDR1 and CDR2 sequences are SGHAT and FQNNGV. V lost 2 bases, J lost 8 bases, and 21 bases lay in between. The CDR3 coding sequence is TGTGCCAGCAGCTTATTCTACTTAACAGGGAATGGAACCCAGTACTTC. It translates to CASSLFYLTGNGTQYF.

This clone was seen once. The rearrangement links TRBV10-1 to TRBJ2-1; TRBD2 is a possible D gene (7 bases). The germline CDR1 and CDR2 sequences are WNHNN and SYGVQD (reference sequence). The V end lost 0 bases, the J end lost 4 bases, and 10 bases lay between the germline ends. The CDR3 runs to 15 residues. The CDR3 loop is CASSESRGPYNEQFF. DNA of the CDR3: TGCGCCAGCAGTGAGTCGCGGGGGCCTTACAATGAGCAGTTCTTC.

The chain has TRBV7-2 and TRBJ2-7; TRBD2 matches 8 bases. V gave up 0 bases and J gave up 0 bases; unmatched junction bases: 7. CDR3 length: 17 amino acids. Germline CDR1 SGHTA, CDR2 FQGNSA. The CDR3 loop is CASSLALTGGGSYEQYF. The CDR3 DNA sequence: TGTGCCAGCAGCTTAGCCCTAACCGGGGGGGGCTCCTACGAGCAGTACTTC.

The chain uses TRBV5-8 and TRBJ1-6; 11 nucleotides align to TRBD1. The germline V gene encodes CDR1 SGHTS and CDR2 YDEGEE. The CDR3 covers 16 residues. With V trimmed by 5 bases and J by 9 bases, 10 bases remained unmatched. CDR3 bases: TGTGCCAGCAGTCCCCGGACAGGGGGCGTAGGTTCACCCCTCCACTTT. This sequence encodes CASSPRTGGVGSPLHF.

The chain combines TRBV4-1 with TRBJ2-5; 7 bases align to TRBD2. The germline gives CDR1 MGHRA, CDR2 YSYEKL. V lost 1 base to trimming and J lost 3 bases; unmatched junction nucleotides: 8. CDR3 length: 16 amino acids. The CDR3 region is CASSQGSGDLEETQYF. CDR3 coding DNA: TGCGCCAGCAGCCAAGGAAGCGGGGACCTAGAAGAGACCCAGTACTTC.

The chain has TRBV7-6 and TRBJ2-7; 8 nucleotides match TRBD2. Germline V gene lookup returns CDR1 SGHVS and CDR2 FNYEAQ. With V trimmed by 4 bases and J by 0 bases, 8 bases remained unmatched. The CDR3 consists of 16 residues. This chain's CDR3 is CASSYETSASSYEQYF. The CDR3 DNA reads TGTGCCAGCAGCTATGAGACTAGCGCCAGCTCCTACGAGCAGTACTTC.

V and J are TRBV13 and TRBJ1-4; D not resolved. Germline V gene lookup returns CDR1 PRHDT and CDR2 FYEKMQ (reference sequence). CDR3 length equals 14 residues. V lost 5 bases and J lost 2, with 9 bases in between. Written as DNA, the CDR3 is TGTGCCAGCAGCCCCAGAGGTACTAATGAAAAACTGTTTTTT. Protein product: CASSPRGTNEKLFF.

This clone was counted a single time. This chain uses TRBV5-4 with TRBJ2-5; TRBD1 matches at 8 bases. V shed 1 base and J 2 bases; nucleotides not matched to a gene: 7. This CDR3 is built from 16 residues. The germline V gene encodes CDR1 SGHNT and CDR2 YYREEE (reference sequence). The CDR3 is CASSLWTGNPQETQYF. In DNA, the CDR3 is TGTGCCAGCAGCTTGTGGACAGGGAACCCTCAAGAGACCCAGTACTTC.

The rearrangement uses TRBV5-1 and TRBJ1-2; D is possibly TRBD1 (5 bases). V was pared by 4 bases and J by 8 bases, with 15 bases between. CDR1 is SGHRS and CDR2 is YFSETQ in the germline V gene. The CDR3 spans 13 residues. The CDR3 spells CASSLDKIEGYTF. The CDR3 DNA follows: TGCGCCAGCAGCCTGGACAAAATTGAGGGCTACACCTTC. The full variable domain, rest sourced from reference TRBV5-1 and TRBJ1-2, is KAGVTQTPRYLIKTRGQQVTLSCSPISGHRSVSWYQQTPGQGLQFLFEYFSETQRNKGNFPGRFSGRQFSNSRSEMNVSTLELGDSALYLCASSLDKIEGYTFGSGTRLTVV.

The rearrangement links TRBV29-1 to TRBJ2-7; the D gene is possibly TRBD1 (6 bases). V shed 3 bases and J shed 2 bases, with 17 bases lying between them. Looked up from germline, CDR1 is SQVTM and CDR2 is ANQGSEA. The CDR3 is 15 residues long. The CDR3 nucleotides are TGCAGCGTTGACGCGACAGGCTCAGGTACCTACGAGCAGTACTTC. Its protein product is CSVDATGSGTYEQYF.

V usage is TRBV6-1 and J usage is TRBJ1-5, with 9 bases that match TRBD1. After removal of 4 bases from V and 0 bases from J, the junction contained 1 base not matched to a gene. Germline V gene data show CDR1 as MNHNS and CDR2 as SASEGT. This CDR3 region has 15 residues. CDR3 region: CASSGTGDSNQPQHF. CDR3 DNA sequence: TGTGCCAGCAGTGGGACAGGGGATAGCAATCAGCCCCAGCATTTT.

Only one count was recorded for this clone. V is TRBV5-8 and J is TRBJ1-2; tentative D call: TRBD1 (6 bases). Germline V lookup: CDR1 SGHTS, CDR2 YDEGEE. V was pared by 5 bases and J by 3 bases, with 23 bases between. This CDR3 region has 17 residues. The CDR3 region has the DNA TGTGCCAGCAGTTACGGTTACAGGGAATCCGCGGACTATGGCTACACCTTC. Encoded protein: CASSYGYRESADYGYTF.

The gene calls are TRBV4-3 and TRBJ2-2, with TRBD2 identical over 10 bases. J lost 4 bases, V lost 0 bases, and 11 bases had no gene match. There are 19 residues in the CDR3. Germline-derived CDR1 and CDR2 are LGHNA and YSLEER. CDR3 region: CASSQDRIEREGPTGELFF. DNA of the CDR3: TGCGCCAGCAGCCAAGACCGGATCGAGCGGGAGGGCCCCACCGGGGAGCTGTTTTTT.

The chain recombines TRBV5-8 with TRBJ2-7, with D hard to call. CDR3 length: 13 residues. Germline V gene lookup returns CDR1 SGHTS and CDR2 YDEGEE. V shed 0 bases and J shed 3 bases, with 7 bases lying between them. CDR3 in DNA: TGTGCCAGCAGCTTGGACAGTTTCTACGAGCAGTACTTC. It yields the protein CASSLDSFYEQYF.

J is TRBJ2-3 and V is TRBV28; 10 nucleotides match TRBD2. CDR3 length: 14 residues. Unmatched junction bases numbered 6, after V lost 6 bases and J lost 6 bases. Per germline, CDR1 MDHEN and CDR2 SYDVKM. The CDR3 nucleotides read TGTGCCAGCAGCCAAACTAGCGGGGAGGATACGCAGTATTTT. Translating it yields CASSQTSGEDTQYF.

This chain uses TRBV14 with TRBJ1-2; the D is unclear. CDR1 is SGHDN and CDR2 is FVKESK in the germline V gene. Between the trimmed V and J ends, which lost 4 bases and 4 bases, there was a span of 10 bases. This CDR3 has 13 amino acids. CDR3 residues: CASSRSESYGYTF. The CDR3 nucleotides are TGTGCCAGCAGCCGCTCGGAGAGCTATGGCTACACCTTC.

This clone was detected only a few times. The V gene is TRBV7-2, the J gene TRBJ1-1; D uncertain. Germline CDR1 reads SGHTA; CDR2 reads FQGNSA. Between the trimmed V and J ends, which lost 1 base and 4 bases, there was a span of 10 bases. The CDR3 has 14 amino acids. In nucleotides, the CDR3 is TGTGCCAGCAGCTTAGGCCTTTATAGCACTGAAGCTTTCTTT. This translates into CASSLGLYSTEAFF.

The rearrangement joins TRBV6-5 to TRBJ2-3, with D possibly TRBD2 on 6 matching bases. CDR1 MNHEY and CDR2 SVGAGI come from the germline V gene. CDR3 length: 14 residues. V lost 2 bases to trimming and J lost 3 bases, with 9 bases between them. CDR3 sequence reads: CASSYARETDTQYF. DNA for the CDR3: TGTGCCAGCAGTTACGCCCGGGAGACAGATACGCAGTATTTT.

The chain couples TRBV27 to TRBJ1-1, with TRBD1 matching over 12 bases. Per germline, CDR1 MNHEY and CDR2 SMNVEV (reference sequence). J gave up 8 bases and V 4 bases, and 5 bases lay outside the gene matches. The CDR3 length is 14 residues. The CDR3 DNA is TGTGCCAGCAGTTACTCCGGGACAGGGGGCGAAGCTTTCTTT. This sequence encodes CASSYSGTGGEAFF.

The chain joins TRBV19 to TRBJ1-1; the D gene is possibly TRBD1 (6 bases). The V gene lost 7 bases and the J gene lost 4 bases, with 16 bases spanning the gap. The CDR3 has 14 amino acids. Germline V gives CDR1 LNHDA, CDR2 SQIVND (reference sequence). Written as DNA, the CDR3 is TGTGCCAGTACTGGGGGCGGGGTTTTCACTGAAGCTTTCTTT. Amino acid sequence: CASTGGGVFTEAFF.